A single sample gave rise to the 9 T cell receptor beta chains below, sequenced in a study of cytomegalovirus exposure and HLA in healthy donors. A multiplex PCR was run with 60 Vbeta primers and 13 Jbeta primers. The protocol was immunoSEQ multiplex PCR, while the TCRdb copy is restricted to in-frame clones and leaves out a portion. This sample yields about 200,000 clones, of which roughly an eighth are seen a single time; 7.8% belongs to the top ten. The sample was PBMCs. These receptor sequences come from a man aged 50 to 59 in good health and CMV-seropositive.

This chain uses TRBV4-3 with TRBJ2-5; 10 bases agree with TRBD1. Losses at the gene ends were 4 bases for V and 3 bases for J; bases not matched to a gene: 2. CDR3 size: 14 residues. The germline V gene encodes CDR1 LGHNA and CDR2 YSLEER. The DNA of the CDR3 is TGCGCCAGCAGCCGAGGGACAGGGGAAGAGACCCAGTACTTC. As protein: CASSRGTGEETQYF.

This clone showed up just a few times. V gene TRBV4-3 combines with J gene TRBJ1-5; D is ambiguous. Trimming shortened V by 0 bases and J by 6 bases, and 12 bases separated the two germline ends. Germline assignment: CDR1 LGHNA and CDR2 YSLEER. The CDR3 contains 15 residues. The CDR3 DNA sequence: TGCGCCAGCAGCCAAGAAGTGGTGCGGGTTCAGCCCCAGCATTTT. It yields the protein CASSQEVVRVQPQHF.

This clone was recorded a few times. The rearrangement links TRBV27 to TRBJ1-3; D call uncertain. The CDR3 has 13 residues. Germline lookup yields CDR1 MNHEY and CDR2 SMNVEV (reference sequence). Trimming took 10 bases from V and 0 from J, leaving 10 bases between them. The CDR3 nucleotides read TGTGCCACCAGCACCAGCTCTGGAAACACCATATATTTT. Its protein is CATSTSSGNTIYF.

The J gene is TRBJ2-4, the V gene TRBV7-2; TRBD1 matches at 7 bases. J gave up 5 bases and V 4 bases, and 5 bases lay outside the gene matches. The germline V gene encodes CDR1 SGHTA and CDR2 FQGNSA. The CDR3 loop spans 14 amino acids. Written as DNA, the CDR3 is TGTGCCAGCAGCTCTCGGGACAGCCAAAACATTCAGTACTTC. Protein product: CASSSRDSQNIQYF.

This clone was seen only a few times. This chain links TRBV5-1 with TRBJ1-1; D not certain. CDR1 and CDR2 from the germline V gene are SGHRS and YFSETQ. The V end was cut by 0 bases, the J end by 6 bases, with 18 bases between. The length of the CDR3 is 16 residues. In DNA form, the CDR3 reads TGCGCCAGCAGCTTGGATGGGAGAATGCTCGCCCCTGAAGCTTTCTTT. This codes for CASSLDGRMLAPEAFF. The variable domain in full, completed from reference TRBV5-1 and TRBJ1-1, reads KAGVTQTPRYLIKTRGQQVTLSCSPISGHRSVSWYQQTPGQGLQFLFEYFSETQRNKGNFPGRFSGRQFSNSRSEMNVSTLELGDSALYLCASSLDGRMLAPEAFFGQGTRLTVV.

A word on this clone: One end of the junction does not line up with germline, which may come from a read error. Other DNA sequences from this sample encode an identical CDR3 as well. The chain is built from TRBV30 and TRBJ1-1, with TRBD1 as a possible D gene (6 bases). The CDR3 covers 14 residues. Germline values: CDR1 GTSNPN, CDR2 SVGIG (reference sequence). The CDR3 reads CAWSVPQGNTEAFF. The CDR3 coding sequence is TGTGCCTGGAGTGTTCCGCAGGGGAACACTGAGGCTTTCTTT.

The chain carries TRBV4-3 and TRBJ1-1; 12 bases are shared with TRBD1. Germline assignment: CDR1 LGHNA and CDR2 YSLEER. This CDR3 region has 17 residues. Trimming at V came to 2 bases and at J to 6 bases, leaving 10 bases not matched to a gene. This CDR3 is CASSQNGGQGASAEAFF. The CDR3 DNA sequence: TGCGCCAGCAGCCAAAACGGGGGACAGGGGGCATCCGCTGAAGCTTTCTTT.

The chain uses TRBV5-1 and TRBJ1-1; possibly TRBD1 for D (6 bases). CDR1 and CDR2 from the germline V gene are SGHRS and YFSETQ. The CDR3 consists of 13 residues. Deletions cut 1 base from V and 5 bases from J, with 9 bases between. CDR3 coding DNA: TGCGCCAGCAGCTTGAAAGGGGGTACTGAAGCTTTCTTT. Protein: CASSLKGGTEAFF.

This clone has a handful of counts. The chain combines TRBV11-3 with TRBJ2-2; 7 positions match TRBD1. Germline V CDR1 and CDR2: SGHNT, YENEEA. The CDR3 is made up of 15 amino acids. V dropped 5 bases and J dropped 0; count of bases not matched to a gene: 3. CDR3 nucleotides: TGTGCCAGCAGCCACGGGACAGCGAACACCGGGGAGCTGTTTTTT. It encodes CASSHGTANTGELFF.